The rows below give T cell receptor beta chains drawn from one sample of a study of PD-L1 blockade in urothelial cancer. Only in-frame clones appear in the TCRdb table, and some are missing; sequencing was by immunoSEQ multiplex PCR. The sample consists of about 74,000 clones, less than 90% of them appearing once. The sample was PBMCs, taken around atezolizumab (anti-PD-L1) treatment. Every receptor here comes from a man between 65 and 79 years old with urothelial cancer. Each CDR3 is given with its conserved first and last residue. A D gene is named only where the DNA matches it firmly. Part of the rows lack a size; the others show once, few, many or a class for expanded clones.

d_gene | abundance | j_gene | v_gene | CDR3aa | CDR3nt
. | few | TRBJ1-1 | TRBV2 | CASSEVRETEAFF | TGTGCCAGCAGTGAAGTCCGGGAAACTGAAGCTTTCTTT
TRBD2 | . | TRBJ2-3 | TRBV28 | CASSLPRTSGSTDTQYF | TGTGCCAGCAGTTTACCTCGGACTAGCGGGAGCACAGATACGCAGTATTTT
TRBD1 | . | TRBJ2-2 | TRBV19 | CASSSLGRGQGPGELFF | TGTGCCAGTAGTAGTCTCGGGCGGGGACAGGGTCCGGGGGAGCTGTTTTTT
. | . | TRBJ2-4 | TRBV13 | CASSSTGNIQYF | TGTGCCAGCAGCTCCACCGGTAACATTCAGTACTTC
TRBD2 | few | TRBJ2-1 | TRBV2 | CASTPRTSGGGQFF | TGTGCCAGCACCCCTAGGACTAGCGGAGGAGGGCAGTTCTTC
TRBD1 | . | TRBJ1-5 | TRBV30 | CAWSTGQGQPQHF | TGTGCCTGGAGTACTGGACAGGGGCAGCCCCAGCATTTT
. | once | TRBJ2-4 | TRBV28 | CASSVTGLAKNIQYF | TGTGCCAGCAGCGTCACAGGGCTAGCCAAAAACATTCAGTACTTC
. | . | TRBJ2-5 | TRBV7-6 | CASSAGQSNPARETQYF | TGTGCCAGCAGCGCGGGACAGTCTAATCCTGCGCGAGAGACCCAGTACTTC
. | few | TRBJ2-1 | TRBV7-2 | CASSFRDWQFF | TGTGCCAGCAGCTTCCGGGACTGGCAGTTCTTC
. | . | TRBJ1-1 | TRBV30 | CAWSRGGVTEAFF | TGTGCCTGGAGTCGGGGGGGGGTCACTGAAGCTTTCTTT
TRBD1 | . | TRBJ1-2 | TRBV2 | CASRRDRAGYTF | TGTGCCAGCCGCCGGGACAGGGCGGGCTACACCTTC
. | . | TRBJ2-4 | TRBV18 | CASSRGGDGKNIQYF | TGTGCCAGCTCAAGAGGGGGGGATGGCAAAAACATTCAGTACTTC
TRBD1 | few | TRBJ1-1 | TRBV19 | CASSIGGGQGAGTEAFF | TGTGCCAGTAGTATAGGAGGCGGACAGGGGGCTGGAACTGAAGCTTTCTTT
. | . | TRBJ2-7 | TRBV28 | CASSFGAATEQYF | TGTGCCAGCAGTTTTGGGGCAGCCACCGAGCAGTACTTC
. | . | TRBJ2-1 | TRBV5-4 | CASSARRGEQFF | TGTGCCAGCAGCGCTAGACGGGGTGAGCAGTTCTTC
. | . | TRBJ2-7 | TRBV7-2 | CASSIRKAYEQYF | TGTGCCAGCAGCATTAGAAAAGCTTACGAGCAGTACTTC
. | . | TRBJ2-5 | TRBV5-1 | CASSSQSELTSFRETQYF | TGCGCCAGCAGCTCCCAATCGGAACTCACTAGCTTCAGAGAGACCCAGTACTTC
. | . | TRBJ2-7 | TRBV9 | CASSVALADIYEQYF | TGTGCCAGCAGCGTAGCATTAGCGGACATCTACGAGCAGTACTTC
. | . | TRBJ2-3 | TRBV27 | CASSFLARTATDTQYF | TGTGCCAGCAGTTTCCTCGCCCGGACTGCCACAGATACGCAGTATTTT
. | . | TRBJ2-3 | TRBV6-1 | CASSEGGSSDTQYF | TGTGCCAGCAGTGAAGGTGGGAGCTCAGATACGCAGTATTTT
TRBD1 | . | TRBJ1-5 | TRBV27 | CASSPYTGTGDSQPQHF | TGTGCCAGCAGTCCGTATACCGGGACAGGGGATTCTCAGCCCCAGCATTTT
TRBD1 | . | TRBJ1-6 | TRBV27 | CASSSLLQGPSSYNSPLHF | TGTGCCAGCAGTTCGTTGTTACAGGGGCCCAGCTCCTATAATTCACCCCTCCACTTT
TRBD1 | . | TRBJ2-7 | TRBV13 | CASTLTGDYEQYF | TGTGCCAGCACCTTAACAGGGGACTACGAGCAGTACTTC
TRBD1 | . | TRBJ1-1 | TRBV5-1 | CASSPGGTGGVGAEAFF | TGCGCCAGCAGTCCGGGGGGGACAGGGGGCGTAGGAGCTGAAGCTTTCTTT
. | few | TRBJ2-3 | TRBV12-2 | CASRLASRRWRKRGTDTQYF | TGTGCAAGTCGCTTAGCGAGTCGGCGATGGAGGAAGAGAGGCACAGATACGCAGTATTTT
TRBD1 | . | TRBJ2-7 | TRBV18 | CASSPLGQVEQYF | TGTGCCAGCTCACCACTGGGACAGGTCGAGCAGTACTTC
. | . | TRBJ2-3 | TRBV5-5 | CASLVRGPDTQYF | TGTGCCAGCCTCGTACGAGGTCCAGATACGCAGTATTTT
. | . | TRBJ2-5 | TRBV19 | CASSIASGQTQYF | TGTGCCAGTAGTATAGCATCCGGTCAGACCCAGTACTTC
. | . | TRBJ1-4 | TRBV19 | CASSIPGGGEKLFF | TGTGCCAGTAGTATCCCGGGGGGAGGCGAAAAACTGTTTTTT
. | . | TRBJ2-1 | TRBV7-5 | CVRRGDSYNEQFF | TGTGTCAGAAGGGGGGACAGCTACAATGAGCAGTTCTTC
. | . | TRBJ2-7 | TRBV18 | CASSPPGLRGEQYF | TGTGCCAGCTCACCGCCGGGCCTCAGGGGCGAGCAGTACTTC
. | . | TRBJ2-7 | TRBV29-1 | CSVEGGGSYEQYF | TGCAGCGTTGAAGGCGGCGGCTCCTACGAGCAGTACTTC
TRBD1 | . | TRBJ2-7 | TRBV19 | CASSTGGWSSYEQYF | TGTGCCAGTAGTACAGGGGGTTGGAGCTCCTACGAGCAGTACTTC
. | few | TRBJ1-2 | TRBV5-1 | CASSPGGQTLSYGYTF | TGCGCCAGCAGCCCGGGGGGTCAGACACTTTCCTATGGCTACACCTTC
. | . | TRBJ2-3 | TRBV10-2 | CASENRNRAFTDTQYF | TGCGCCAGCGAGAACCGTAACAGGGCTTTCACAGATACGCAGTATTTT
TRBD1 | . | TRBJ2-3 | TRBV19 | CASSFRTGPRTDTQYF | TGTGCCAGTAGTTTCCGGACAGGGCCCCGCACAGATACGCAGTATTTT
TRBD2 | . | TRBJ2-2 | TRBV4-1 | CASRLSGTSTGELFF | TGCGCCAGCAGACTGAGCGGGACCTCCACCGGGGAGCTGTTTTTT
TRBD2 | . | TRBJ2-3 | TRBV2 | CASEGTSGGTDTQYF | TGTGCCAGCGAAGGGACTAGCGGGGGCACAGATACGCAGTATTTT
TRBD2 | . | TRBJ2-2 | TRBV28 | CLVGRSSGNTGELFF | TGTTTGGTTGGGCGGTCTAGCGGCAACACCGGGGAGCTGTTTTTT
TRBD1 | . | TRBJ2-1 | TRBV27 | CASSRPGQGHNEQFF | TGTGCCAGCAGCAGACCGGGACAGGGACACAATGAGCAGTTCTTC
TRBD1 | . | TRBJ2-6 | TRBV11-1 | CASSDRDRGKSGANVLTF | TGTGCCAGCAGCGACCGGGACAGGGGGAAGTCTGGGGCCAACGTCCTGACTTTC
TRBD1 | . | TRBJ2-1 | TRBV6-5 | CASRVTGAYNEQFF | TGTGCCAGCAGAGTGACAGGGGCCTACAATGAGCAGTTCTTC
TRBD2 | once | TRBJ2-1 | TRBV7-8 | CASSLGLAGYNEQFF | TGTGCCAGCAGTCTCGGACTAGCGGGCTACAATGAGCAGTTCTTC
TRBD2 | . | TRBJ2-3 | TRBV9 | CASSVRLAVTDTQYF | TGTGCCAGCAGCGTAAGGCTAGCGGTTACAGATACGCAGTATTTT
. | . | TRBJ2-5 | TRBV5-6 | CASSLSLLGGETQYF | TGTGCCAGCAGCTTGAGCCTCCTAGGAGGAGAGACCCAGTACTTC
. | . | TRBJ2-3 | TRBV7-3 | CASSLFPGLTNTDTQYF | TGTGCCAGCAGCTTGTTTCCGGGACTTACTAACACAGATACGCAGTATTTT
. | . | TRBJ2-7 | TRBV6-5 | CASSYIGVHEQYF | TGTGCCAGCAGTTACATCGGGGTTCACGAGCAGTACTTC
. | once | TRBJ2-1 | TRBV7-2 | CASSYINEQFF | TGTGCCAGCAGCTATATTAATGAGCAGTTCTTC
TRBD1 | . | TRBJ2-7 | TRBV10-1 | CASPDIRDSTYEQYF | TGCGCCAGCCCAGATATCCGGGACAGTACCTACGAGCAGTACTTC
TRBD2 | once | TRBJ2-1 | TRBV27 | CASSLLAGGLYNEQFF | TGTGCCAGCAGTTTACTAGCGGGAGGCCTCTACAATGAGCAGTTCTTC
TRBD1 | . | TRBJ2-1 | TRBV10-3 | CAISFGTVNEQFF | TGTGCCATCAGCTTTGGGACAGTCAATGAGCAGTTCTTC
TRBD1 | . | TRBJ1-3 | TRBV6-5 | CASSYQRDSSGNTIYF | TGTGCCAGCAGTTATCAAAGGGACAGTTCAGGAAACACCATATATTTT
TRBD1 | . | TRBJ2-7 | TRBV7-9 | CASSLGTDGDEQYF | TGTGCCAGCAGCCTAGGGACAGACGGCGACGAGCAGTACTTC
TRBD1 | . | TRBJ1-1 | TRBV11-2 | CASSLALSRGRMNTEAFF | TGTGCCAGCAGCTTAGCCTTATCTAGGGGGCGGATGAACACTGAAGCTTTCTTT
. | . | TRBJ2-7 | TRBV29-1 | CSVVKSSGEQYF | TGCAGCGTCGTTAAGAGCTCCGGCGAGCAGTACTTC
. | . | TRBJ1-2 | TRBV6-5 | CASRPWEGTYGYTF | TGTGCCAGCAGGCCTTGGGAGGGGACCTATGGCTACACCTTC
TRBD1 | . | TRBJ1-2 | TRBV2 | CASSGTGSLGYTF | TGTGCCAGCAGTGGGACAGGATCACTAGGCTACACCTTC
TRBD1 | few | TRBJ1-4 | TRBV7-8 | CASSPGTGINEKLFF | TGTGCCAGCAGCCCCGGGACAGGGATTAATGAAAAACTGTTTTTT
TRBD1 | . | TRBJ2-7 | TRBV28 | CASSSGQGYEQYF | TGTGCCAGCAGTTCCGGACAGGGTTACGAGCAGTACTTC